These 23 T cell receptor beta chains came from one sample sequenced in a study of T cells in Graves' hyperthyroidism and ophthalmopathy (dated by TCRdb to the late 2010s). Library method: multiplex PCR. The listed sequencing device is Illumina HiSeq 2000. TCR beta CDR3 regions were amplified from RNA transcripts. The TCR CDR3 was subjected to a first round of RT-PCR using the HTBI primer set and the Qiagen OneStep RT-PCR kit. TCRdb reworked the public reads: Q25 trimming with fastp, MiXCR clone assembly, productive beta chains retained. Rows merge per CDR3 protein into single entries with the most common DNA and genes. The sample contains around 700,000 distinct CDR3 sequences, roughly a sixth of them found a single time. 16% of the sample comes from the top ten. The material sequenced was blood. Receptors were obtained from a woman in her fifties or sixties with Graves' hyperthyroidism that later progressed to Graves' ophthalmopathy.

As regards this clonotype: A read error is possible here, since a much larger clone lies one base away. The rearrangement uses TRBV5-1 and TRBJ2-2; tentatively, D is TRBD2 (6 bases). This CDR3 comprises 16 residues. Germline V gene sequence: CDR1 SGHRS, CDR2 YFSETQ. Trimming removed 10 bases at V and 3 bases at J, with 22 bases between. CDR3 bases: TGCGCCGGCATGGAAGTGGTAGCGGACCACACCGGGGAGCTGTTTTTT. This translates into CAGMEVVADHTGELFF.

This clonotype was found many times. This chain joins TRBV3-1 and TRBJ1-2; D unresolved. The CDR3 has 14 amino acids. The V end lost 3 bases, the J end lost 5 bases, and 13 bases lay between the germline ends. Germline values: CDR1 LGHDT, CDR2 YNNKEL (reference sequence). The CDR3 reads CASSQAIGPYGYTF. DNA for the CDR3: TGTGCCAGCAGCCAGGCGATCGGGCCTTATGGCTACACCTTC.

This clonotype was counted many times. V is TRBV4-1 and J is TRBJ1-5; 7 nucleotides align to TRBD1. CDR3 length equals 16 residues. Germline trimming cut 1 base from V and 10 bases from J; bases unmatched to any gene: 13. The germline gives CDR1 MGHRA, CDR2 YSYEKL. Written as DNA, the CDR3 is TGCGCCAGCAGCCAAGGGTACCAGGGGGTTCTTCAACCCCAGCATTTT. Protein product: CASSQGYQGVLQPQHF.

This clonotype was seen repeatedly, ten times or more. The chain has TRBV7-9 and TRBJ2-1; TRBD2 might be the D (6 bases). V dropped 1 base and J dropped 4 bases, with 14 bases sitting between them. The CDR3 sequence is 16 residues long. Germline V lookup: CDR1 SEHNR, CDR2 FQNEAQ (reference sequence). CDR3 DNA: TGTGCCAGCAGCTTAGATGGCGGGGCAGATTACAATGAGCAGTTCTTC. Translating it yields CASSLDGGADYNEQFF.

As DNA, the CDR3 is TGTGCCAGCAGTTTACCAGGGTTTCATGGCTACACCTTC. Amino acids: CASSLPGFHGYTF. J is TRBJ1-2 and V is TRBV12-3 or TRBV12-4; D is possibly TRBD1 (5 bases). This CDR3 is 13 amino acids long. V was cut by 2 bases and J by 6 bases, with 10 bases left in between.

This clonotype was observed at least ten times. The chain employs TRBV7-3 and TRBJ1-1; TRBD1 is a possible D gene (6 bases). The CDR3 contains 17 residues. V gave up 5 bases and J gave up 5 bases, with 24 bases separating them. Germline V gene lookup returns CDR1 SGHTA and CDR2 FQGTGA. The chain's CDR3 is CASSPQGYNPGRTEAFF. The DNA for the CDR3 is TGTGCCAGCAGCCCACAGGGATACAACCCAGGTCGGACTGAAGCTTTCTTT. The complete variable domain, with remaining parts taken from reference TRBV7-3 and TRBJ1-1, reads GAGVSQTPSNKVTEKGKYVELRCDPISGHTALYWYRQSLGQGPEFLIYFQGTGAADDSGLPNDRFFAVRPEGSVSTLKIQRTERGDSAVYLCASSPQGYNPGRTEAFFGQGTRLTVV.

There are many counts of this clonotype. The chain has TRBV5-1 and TRBJ2-1; 9 bases are a match to TRBD1. Unmatched junction bases numbered 10, after V lost 4 bases and J lost 5 bases. CDR3 length equals 16 residues. Germline V gene sequence: CDR1 SGHRS, CDR2 YFSETQ. Written as DNA, the CDR3 is TGCGCCAGCAGCCGTCAGATTGGACAGGGGAACAATGAGCAGTTCTTC. Amino acid sequence: CASSRQIGQGNNEQFF.

This clonotype was counted only a few times. This sequence joins TRBV7-9 and TRBJ1-3; D ambiguous. Germline CDR1 is SEHNR and CDR2 is FQNEAQ (reference sequence). This CDR3 contains 15 residues. V was cut by 1 base and J by 11 bases, with 18 bases left in between. The DNA of the CDR3 is TGTGCCAGCAGCTTAGTGAGTGACATCCAATCCGCCATATATTTT. Protein sequence: CASSLVSDIQSAIYF.

This rearrangement joins TRBV6-5 to TRBJ1-5; D is perhaps TRBD1 (6 bases). The germline CDR1 and CDR2 sequences are MNHEY and SVGAGI. V was clipped by 0 bases and J by 0 bases, with 9 bases between them. The CDR3 is 16 amino acids. The CDR3 DNA is TGTGCCAGCAGTTACTCCTACAGGGCTAGCAATCAGCCCCAGCATTTT. This gives the protein CASSYSYRASNQPQHF.

This clonotype came up many times. The V call is TRBV12-3 or TRBV12-4, the J call TRBJ1-1; D unclear. The CDR3 loop spans 13 amino acids. V was pared by 8 bases and J by 5 bases, with 15 bases between. DNA of the CDR3: TGTGCCAGCTGCCCGATGGTAACGACTGAAGCTTTCTTT. It encodes CASCPMVTTEAFF.

This clonotype has more than one count but fewer than ten. The rearrangement uses TRBV4-1 and TRBJ1-1; D possibly corresponds to TRBD1 (6 bases). V was shortened by 3 bases and J by 5 bases, with 19 bases between the two germline ends. CDR3 length: 16 residues. Germline V lookup: CDR1 MGHRA, CDR2 YSYEKL. The CDR3 region is CASSQRLQGRVTEAFF. As DNA, the CDR3 is TGCGCCAGCAGCCAGCGCTTACAGGGTCGCGTGACTGAAGCTTTCTTT.

In this sample, this clonotype turned up a few times. V is TRBV4-2 and J is TRBJ2-5; TRBD1 or TRBD2 may be the D gene (6 bases each). CDR3 length: 15 residues. Trimming removed 0 bases at V and 2 bases at J, with 10 bases between. CDR1 is LGHNA, CDR2 YNFKEQ, per germline. CDR3 nucleotide sequence: TGTGCCAGCAGCCAAGAGGGGGGCGGTCAAGAGACCCAGTACTTC. Residues: CASSQEGGGQETQYF.

The table lists this clonotype with a few counts. The J gene is TRBJ2-2, the V gene TRBV19; 8 bases are shared with TRBD2. V shed 3 bases, J shed 0 bases, and the junction held 3 bases outside the gene matches. Germline CDR1 and CDR2: LNHDA and SQIVND (reference sequence). The CDR3 loop spans 16 amino acids. The CDR3 is CASSMEAGANTGELFF. The CDR3 nucleotides read TGTGCCAGTAGTATGGAAGCGGGGGCGAACACCGGGGAGCTGTTTTTT.

This clonotype was picked up a small number of times. The V gene is TRBV7-9, the J gene TRBJ1-1, with a tentative D call TRBD1 (6 bases). The CDR3 contains 12 residues. Germline V lookup: CDR1 SEHNR, CDR2 FQNEAQ (reference sequence). Trimming left V 2 bases short and J 11 bases short, with 12 bases between. The CDR3 coding sequence is TGTGCCAGCAGCTTATCGGGGGCCTGGGCTTTCTTT. Translation: CASSLSGAWAFF.

The sample holds many counts of this clonotype. The chain employs TRBV12-3 or TRBV12-4 and TRBJ2-2; D not resolved. The CDR3 length is 16 residues. The V end lost 6 bases, the J end lost 0 bases, and 14 bases lay between the germline ends. CDR3 amino acids: CASSPRSVPNTGELFF. CDR3 bases: TGTGCCAGCAGCCCACGGTCGGTCCCGAACACCGGGGAGCTGTTTTTT.

This clonotype was seen repeatedly, ten times or more. CDR3 nucleotides: TGCGCCAGCGGGAGCCAGGGGAAACCCTACGAGCAGTACTTC. It yields the protein CASGSQGKPYEQYF. The chain links TRBV5-1 to TRBJ2-7, with D maybe TRBD1 (6 bases). The germline CDR1 and CDR2 sequences are SGHRS and YFSETQ. The CDR3 covers 14 residues. The V end was cut by 7 bases, the J end by 2 bases, with 16 bases between.

V is TRBV15 and J is TRBJ1-1; D remains unclear. This CDR3 has 14 amino acids. Deletions cut 1 base from V and 1 base from J, with 7 bases between. Germline V CDR1 and CDR2: LNHNV, YYDKDF (reference sequence). The CDR3 is CATSRVGENTEAFF. CDR3 coding DNA: TGTGCCACCAGCAGAGTCGGGGAGAACACTGAAGCTTTCTTT.

A note on this clonotype: A read error is possible here, since a much larger clone lies one base away. This sequence joins TRBV6-5 and TRBJ1-1; no clear D gene. The CDR3 loop spans 15 amino acids. Germline-derived CDR1 and CDR2 are MNHEY and SVGAGI. CDR3 DNA: TGTGCCAGCAGTCACTCGAACAAAGGGATAACTGAAGCTTTCTTT. Translating gives CASSHSNKGITEAFF.

This clonotype was detected ten times or more. The chain is built from TRBV11-2 and TRBJ2-7; TRBD1 might be the D (5 bases). With 6 bases removed from V and 6 bases from J, the gap between germline ends came to 18 bases. CDR1 is SGHAT, CDR2 FQNNGV, per germline. The CDR3 length is 14 residues. Here the CDR3 DNA reads TGTGCCAGCAGTCGAAGGGGTGACGGAATCGAGCAGTACTTC. Translating gives CASSRRGDGIEQYF.

The rearrangement joins TRBV7-3 to TRBJ1-1, with 9 bases aligning to TRBD1. Germline CDR1 reads SGHTA; CDR2 reads FQGTGA. Trimming at V came to 4 bases and at J to 5 bases, leaving 5 bases not matched to a gene. This CDR3 is 14 amino acids long. This CDR3 is CASSSTGGTTEAFF. Written as DNA, the CDR3 is TGTGCCAGCAGCTCGACAGGGGGGACAACTGAAGCTTTCTTT.

This clonotype was recorded many times. The chain couples TRBV6-1 to TRBJ2-1, with TRBD1 identical over 7 bases. The CDR3 runs 16 residues. V gave up 6 bases and J gave up 1 base; unmatched junction bases: 9. From germline, CDR1 is MNHNS and CDR2 SASEGT. Here the CDR3 DNA reads TGTGCCAGCAGCTCTCGACAGGGCAGGTCCTACAATGAGCAGTTCTTC. Encoded protein: CASSSRQGRSYNEQFF.

This chain uses TRBV7-9 with TRBJ1-1; TRBD1 matches at 7 bases. J gave up 6 bases and V 5 bases, and 6 bases lay outside the gene matches. Germline CDR1 reads SEHNR; CDR2 reads FQNEAQ (reference sequence). The CDR3 loop spans 13 amino acids. The chain's CDR3 is CASSQGDFAEAFF. DNA for the CDR3: TGTGCCAGCAGCCAGGGGGACTTCGCTGAAGCTTTCTTT.

This clonotype was picked up a small number of times. The chain is built from TRBV19 and TRBJ1-1; a weak D match, TRBD1 (5 bases). Trimming removed 7 bases from V and 4 bases from J, with 19 bases in between. Germline V lookup: CDR1 LNHDA, CDR2 SQIVND (reference sequence). CDR3 size: 15 residues. Here the CDR3 reads CASKVVAGSGTEAFF. The CDR3 nucleotides read TGTGCCAGTAAAGTTGTTGCAGGGTCGGGCACTGAAGCTTTCTTT.